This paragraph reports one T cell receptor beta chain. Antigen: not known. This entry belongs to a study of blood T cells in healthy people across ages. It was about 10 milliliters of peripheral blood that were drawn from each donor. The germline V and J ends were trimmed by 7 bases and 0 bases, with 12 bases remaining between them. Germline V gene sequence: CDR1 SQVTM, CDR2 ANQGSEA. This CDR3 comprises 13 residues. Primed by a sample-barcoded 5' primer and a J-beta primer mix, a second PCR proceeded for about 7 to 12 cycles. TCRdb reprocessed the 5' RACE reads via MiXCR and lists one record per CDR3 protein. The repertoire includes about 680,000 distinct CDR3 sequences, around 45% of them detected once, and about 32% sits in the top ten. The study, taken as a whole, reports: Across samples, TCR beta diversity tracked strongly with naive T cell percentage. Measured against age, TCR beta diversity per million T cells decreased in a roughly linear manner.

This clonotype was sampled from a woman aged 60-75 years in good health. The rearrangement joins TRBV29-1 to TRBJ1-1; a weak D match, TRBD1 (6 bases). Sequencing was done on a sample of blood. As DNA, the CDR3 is TGCAGCGCCGACAGGTTTATGAACACTGAAGCTTTCTTT. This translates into CSADRFMNTEAFF. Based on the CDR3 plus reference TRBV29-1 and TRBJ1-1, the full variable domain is SAVISQKPSRDICQRGTSLTIQCQVDSQVTMMFWYRQQPGQSLTLIATANQGSEATYESGFVIDKFPISRPNLTFSTLTVSNMSPEDSSIYLCSADRFMNTEAFFGQGTRLTVV.